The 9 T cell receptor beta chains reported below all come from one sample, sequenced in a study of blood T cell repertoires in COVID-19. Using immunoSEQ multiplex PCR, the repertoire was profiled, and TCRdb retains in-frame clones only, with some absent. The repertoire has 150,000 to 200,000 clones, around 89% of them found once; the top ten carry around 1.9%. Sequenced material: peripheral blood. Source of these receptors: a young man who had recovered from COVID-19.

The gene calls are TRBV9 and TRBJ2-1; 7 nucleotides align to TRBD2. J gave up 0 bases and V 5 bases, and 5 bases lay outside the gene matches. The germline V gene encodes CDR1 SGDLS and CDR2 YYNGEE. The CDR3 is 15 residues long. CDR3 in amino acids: CASSQGLGSYNEQFF. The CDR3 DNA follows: TGTGCCAGCAGTCAAGGACTAGGCTCCTACAATGAGCAGTTCTTC.

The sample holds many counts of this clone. CDR3 nucleotides: TGTGCCAGCAGCCAATTCGCAGGTACCTACGAGCAGTACTTC. Protein: CASSQFAGTYEQYF. V and J are TRBV3-1 (or the pseudogene TRBV3-2) and TRBJ2-7; D is undetermined. CDR1 is LGHDT, CDR2 YNNKEL, per germline (reference sequence). Trimming cost V 2 bases and J 2 bases, with 10 bases left between them. This CDR3 contains 14 residues.

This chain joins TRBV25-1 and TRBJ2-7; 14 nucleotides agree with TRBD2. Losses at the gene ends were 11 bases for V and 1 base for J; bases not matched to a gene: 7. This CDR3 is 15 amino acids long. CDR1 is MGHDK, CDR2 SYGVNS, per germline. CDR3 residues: CASGTSGSWSYEQYF. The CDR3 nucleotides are TGTGCCTCCGGGACTAGCGGGAGTTGGTCCTACGAGCAGTACTTC.

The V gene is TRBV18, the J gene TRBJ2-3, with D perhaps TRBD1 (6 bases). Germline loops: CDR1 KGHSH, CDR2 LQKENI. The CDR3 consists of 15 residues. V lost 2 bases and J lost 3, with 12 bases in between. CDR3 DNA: TGTGCCAGCTCACCATGGCAGGGGATTACAGATACGCAGTATTTT. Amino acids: CASSPWQGITDTQYF.

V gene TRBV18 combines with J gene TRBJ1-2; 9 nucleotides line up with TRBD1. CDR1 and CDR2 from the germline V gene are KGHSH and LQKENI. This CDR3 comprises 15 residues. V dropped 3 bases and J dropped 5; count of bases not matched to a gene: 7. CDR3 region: CASSPRDREGYGYTF. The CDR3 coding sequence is TGTGCCAGCTCACCCCGGGACAGGGAAGGGTATGGCTACACCTTC.

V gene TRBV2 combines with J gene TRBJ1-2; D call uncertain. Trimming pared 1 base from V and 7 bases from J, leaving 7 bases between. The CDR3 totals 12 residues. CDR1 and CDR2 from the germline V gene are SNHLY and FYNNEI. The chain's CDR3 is CASSEVLFGYTF. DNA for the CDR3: TGTGCCAGCAGTGAAGTACTCTTTGGCTACACCTTC.

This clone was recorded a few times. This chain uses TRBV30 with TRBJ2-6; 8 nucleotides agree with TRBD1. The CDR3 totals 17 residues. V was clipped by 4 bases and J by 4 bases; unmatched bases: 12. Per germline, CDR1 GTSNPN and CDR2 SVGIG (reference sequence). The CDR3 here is CAWNGRTGHPGANVLTF. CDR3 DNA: TGTGCCTGGAATGGTAGGACAGGGCACCCCGGGGCCAACGTCCTGACTTTC.

The CDR3 nucleotides are TGCAGCGTATGGACAGCAAGCAACACTGAAGCTTTCTTT. Protein sequence: CSVWTASNTEAFF. This sequence joins TRBV29-1 and TRBJ1-1, with D tentatively TRBD1 (6 bases). Trimming cost V 6 bases and J 2 bases, with 13 bases left between them. CDR3 length: 13 amino acids. CDR1 and CDR2 from the germline V gene are SQVTM and ANQGSEA.

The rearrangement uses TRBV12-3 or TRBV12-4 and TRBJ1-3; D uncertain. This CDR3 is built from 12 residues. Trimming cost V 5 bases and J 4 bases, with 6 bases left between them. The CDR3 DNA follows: TGTGCCAGCAGTCTACAGGGAAACACCATATATTTT. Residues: CASSLQGNTIYF.